What follows describes a single TCR beta chain. It has no known antigen specificity. It has no much larger one-base neighbor in the sample; base qualities were not kept. Germline trimming: 7 bases from V, 2 bases from J; junction bases outside gene matches: 8. CDR1 MDHEN and CDR2 SYDVKM are derived from the germline V gene. Inclusive of the bounding cysteine and phenylalanine, the CDR3 is 14 residues long. The only DNA kept is the CDR3, 42 bases in frame from the first base. Using the deep immunoSEQ assay, TCR CDR3 regions were amplified from genomic DNA by multiplex PCR. For each cell subset, the extracted genomic DNA was distributed evenly across all wells of several immunoSEQ 96-well plates, and each plate served as one replicate. For sorted subsets, about 220 ng of genomic DNA, equivalent to tens of thousands of T cell genomes, went into each replicate PCR. Purified libraries were measured with a Qubit 3.0 fluorometer, size-checked on a Bioanalyzer 2100, and measured again with the KAPA Library Quantification kit. Every immunoSEQ 96-well plate was sequenced on a separate single-read 150-cycle Illumina NextSeq 550 flow cell. Concerning the study's data processing: Because the immunoSEQ output held only junctional sequences and lacked quality scores, the filtering could not match the filtering applied to full-length reads. Sequences were annotated with PyIR, a Python wrapper for IgBLAST v1.9, and V/J genes and CDR3 were assigned using IMGT germline references. Reads with weak V/J assignments (E-value above 1e-6), missing CDR3, stop codons, out-of-frame junctions, or ambiguous translated residues were removed. V3J clonotypes were defined as sequences sharing the same inferred V gene, J gene, and CDR3 amino acid sequence. The percentage overlap between two repertoires was calculated by dividing the number of shared unique clonotypes by the size of the smaller repertoire. Three approaches were used to assess repertoire richness: RTK rarefaction, the Chao1 estimator, and Recon v2.1 estimates of unobserved clonotypes. Generation probabilities for all TCRbeta clonotypes obtained by the gDNA method from four donors were computed using OLGA. What TCRdb holds here is the immuneACCESS table cut down to in-frame rearrangements. Part of the clones is not present; checked against another copy, under half of the missing clones reflect an unresolved V gene, and the others are unexplained. The D gene and trimming were derived from the DNA, and the V and J assignments and clone size from that table. The sample table records around 2.1 million clones; 85% to 95% of these occur just once. The top ten constitute 1.5% to 2% of the sample.

CD8 naive samples consisted of CD45RO-negative cells that were positively selected for CCR7, yielding a CD45RA+CCR7+ population without TemRA cells. The donors were healthy, HIV-negative adults with no recently reported acute infections or vaccinations. Only Caucasian adults living in Nashville, Tennessee, USA were represented among the donors. Blood was obtained by leukapheresis, after which PBMCs were separated by Ficoll-Histopaque density gradient centrifugation and cryopreserved in liquid nitrogen vapor phase. Purity and quantity of every magnetically sorted T cell population were checked by analytical flow cytometry. Each sorted fraction had its genomic DNA isolated and then quantified by UV absorbance on a Nanodrop 2000c. The sample comes from a study of shared clonotypes between healthy human individuals (dated by TCRdb to between 2020 and 2021). For context, the study as a whole: A couple of women and a few men aged 18 to 49 years were included in the cohort. Between about 0.9 and 9 billion PBMCs per donor were obtained by leukapheresis. For each donor, CD4 naive and CD4 memory were each run on three plates, CD8 naive on two plates, and CD8 memory on one plate. To estimate repertoire size and how much clonotypes are shared between individuals, the study performed deep sequencing of blood TCR repertoires from five healthy adults. Different laboratories and diverse techniques were used to prepare libraries and sequence TCR repertoires, to increase sequencing depth and limit assay-specific biases.

General findings and caveats noted by the study authors: Clonotypes shared by all four sorted-subset donors showed higher generation probabilities than non-shared clonotypes. Sampling was restricted to blood, and TCR repertoires in tissues likely differ from the TCR repertoires found in blood. Pairwise subsampling led to the expectation that sequencing depth would affect the degree of clonotype sharing among donors. Because the study included only a small number of donors, the genetic and exposure-history diversity represented was limited. Incomplete sequencing was indicated by rarefaction of sorted-subset datasets, despite the large sequencing depth. Estimated clonotype richness was generally larger for naive than for memory subsets. Across a few donors, around 5% of naive CD4, 3% to 3.5% of naive CD8, under 2.5% of memory CD4, and under 0.45% of memory CD8 clonotypes were shared.

Source material: naive CD8+ T cells from PBMCs. The sample's cell subset or site label, decoded: CD45RA+CCR7+. The origin of this receptor is a man aged 18 to 35 in good health. Some clones in this sample may be carry-over from other donors' samples. The sequence is built from TRBV28 and TRBJ2-7, with 7 bases in between that match TRBD1. The encoded CDR3 is CASTLQGTTYEQYF. The bases read TGTGCCAGCACCCTACAGGGGACGACCTACGAGCAGTACTTC.